The clone carrying this T cell receptor (beta chain) showed up many times. Its antigen is not identified. The CDR3 has 14 residues. V was clipped by 2 bases and J by 0 bases, with 7 bases between them. These data belong to a study of Graves' ophthalmopathy and Graves' hyperthyroidism. About the study: Before any treatment, peripheral blood was taken at the initial diagnosis. The study, taken as a whole, reports: Blood shared most expanded thyroid clonotypes above 0.001 frequency. The model predicted progression of ophthalmopathy with a sensitivity of roughly 65%, and its specificity was 72.22%.

Hyperthyroidism patients were newly diagnosed, ill under 2 months, and aged 18 to 65 years. Amplification of TCR beta CDR3 regions used RNA transcripts. Scientists carried out first-round RT-PCR using HTBI primers and then a second-round multiplex PCR. TCRdb analysed the multiplex PCR reads with MiXCR anew, one entry per CDR3 protein. The sample yields roughly 400,000 distinct CDR3 sequences, approximately 15% seen once. This sequence joins TRBV12-3 or TRBV12-4 and TRBJ1-1; D unresolved. The sequence was obtained from a woman between 18 and 29 years old with stable Graves' hyperthyroidism. Material for sequencing was peripheral blood. CDR3 protein: CASSLYSLNTEAFF. CDR3 nucleotides: TGTGCCAGCAGTTTATATTCACTGAACACTGAAGCTTTCTTT.